This paragraph reports one TCR beta chain. The antigen it binds to is not known. Per-base quality was not reported, and no clone a single base away is much larger than it. This same CDR3 is encoded by further DNA sequences in the sample. According to the germline V gene (reference sequence), CDR1 reads MNHEY and CDR2 reads SMNVEV. A distance of 6 bases separates the germline ends of V and J, which lose 1 base and 3 bases respectively. The CDR3 spans 13 residues, from the cysteine through the phenylalanine. The kept DNA is CDR3 alone, 39 bases in frame from the first base. These data originate in a study of shared clonotypes between healthy human individuals (dated by TCRdb to about 2020). In terms of the full investigation: The cohort included three men and a couple of women between 18 and 49 years of age. Between about 0.85 and 9.5 billion PBMCs per donor were obtained by leukapheresis. To increase sequencing depth and limit assay-specific biases, different laboratories used diverse techniques to prepare libraries and sequence TCR repertoires. For each donor, CD4 naive and CD4 memory were each given three plates, CD8 naive was given two plates, and CD8 memory was given one plate. The study deeply sequenced blood TCR repertoires of five healthy adults to estimate repertoire size and the extent of clonotype sharing between individuals. The study at large found these results: Based on pairwise subsampling, the degree of clonotype sharing among donors was expected to be affected by sequencing depth. The small number of donors limited the genetic and exposure-history diversity represented. Compared with non-shared clonotypes, clonotypes shared by all four sorted-subset donors had higher generation probabilities. Larger estimated clonotype richness was generally found for naive subsets than for memory subsets. Even with the large sequencing depth, rarefaction of the sorted-subset datasets indicated that sequencing was incomplete. Sharing across several donors was observed for around 5% of naive CD4, about 3.2% of naive CD8, roughly 2.4% of memory CD4, and roughly 0.4% of memory CD8 clonotypes. Sampling was restricted to blood, and TCR repertoires in tissue are likely to differ from TCR repertoires in blood.

Using the deep immunoSEQ assay, TCR CDR3 regions were amplified from genomic DNA by multiplex PCR. Genomic DNA extracted from each cell subset was distributed evenly over all wells of several immunoSEQ 96-well plates, and each plate served as one replicate. Each replicate PCR for sorted subsets received around 0.2 ug genomic DNA, equal to roughly 33,000 T cell genomes. The purified libraries were quantified using a Qubit 3.0 fluorometer, sized with a Bioanalyzer 2100, and then quantified again using the KAPA Library Quantification kit. A separate single-read 150-cycle Illumina NextSeq 550 flow cell was used to sequence each immunoSEQ 96-well plate. The source study handled its data this way. Because only junctional sequences without quality scores were contained in the immunoSEQ output, filtering matching that applied to full-length reads could not be performed. Sequences were annotated with PyIR, a Python wrapper for IgBLAST v1.9, and V/J genes and CDR3 were assigned using IMGT germline references. Reads were removed for weak V/J assignments (E-value above 1e-6), missing CDR3, stop codons, out-of-frame junctions, or ambiguous translated residues. V3J clonotypes were defined by identical inferred V gene, J gene, and CDR3 amino acid sequence. Percentage overlap between repertoires was computed as shared unique clonotypes divided by the size of the smaller repertoire. Repertoire richness was assessed with RTK rarefaction, the Chao1 estimator, and Recon v2.1 estimates of unobserved clonotypes. Generation probabilities were computed with OLGA for all TCRbeta clonotypes obtained by the gDNA method from several donors. As stored in TCRdb, this immuneACCESS dataset retains in-frame rearrangements with V and J assigned. A fraction of the clones does not appear; measured against another copy, unresolved V genes explain less than half of the discrepancy, and the remainder lacks a known reason. V and J calls and clone size are given by that table; D and trimming were obtained from the DNA. The sample table shows fewer than 1.8 million clones, and 98% are seen once. Of the sample, approximately 0.38% falls within the top ten clones.

The donors were healthy, HIV-negative adults who had no recently reported acute infections or vaccinations. Every donor was a Caucasian adult living in Nashville, Tennessee, USA. CD4+ T cells were enriched through magnetic negative selection, after which naive cells were positively selected on CD45RA and the remaining negative fraction served as the memory subset. Blood was collected by leukapheresis, and PBMCs were isolated by Ficoll-Histopaque density gradient centrifugation and then cryopreserved in liquid nitrogen vapor phase. Analytical flow cytometry was used to check the purity and quantity of every magnetically sorted T cell population. Each sorted fraction had its genomic DNA isolated and then quantified by UV absorbance on a Nanodrop 2000c.

The sample taken for sequencing was naive CD4+ T cells sorted from blood. This sample's cell subset or site label indicates: CD45RA+ positively selected. The chain employs TRBV27 and TRBJ1-1, with a weak D call of TRBD1 (5 bases match). The clonotype comes from a man aged 30 to 45 in good health. The DNA reads TGTGCCAGCAGTTTATTGGGGGACACTGAAGCTTTCTTT. This is translated as CASSLLGDTEAFF.